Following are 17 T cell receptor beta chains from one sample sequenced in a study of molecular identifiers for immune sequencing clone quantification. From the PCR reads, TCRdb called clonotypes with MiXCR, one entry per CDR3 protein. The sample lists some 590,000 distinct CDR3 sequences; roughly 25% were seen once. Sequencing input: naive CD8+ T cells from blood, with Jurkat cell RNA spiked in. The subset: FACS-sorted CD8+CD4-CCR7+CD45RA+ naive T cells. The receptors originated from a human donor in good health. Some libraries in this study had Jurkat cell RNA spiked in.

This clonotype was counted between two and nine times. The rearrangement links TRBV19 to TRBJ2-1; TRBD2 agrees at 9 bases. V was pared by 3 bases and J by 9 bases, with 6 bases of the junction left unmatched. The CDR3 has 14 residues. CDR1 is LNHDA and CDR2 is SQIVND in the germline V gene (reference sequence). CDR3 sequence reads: CASSIIAGGLEQFF. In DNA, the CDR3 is TGTGCCAGTAGTATCATCGCGGGAGGGCTTGAGCAGTTCTTC.

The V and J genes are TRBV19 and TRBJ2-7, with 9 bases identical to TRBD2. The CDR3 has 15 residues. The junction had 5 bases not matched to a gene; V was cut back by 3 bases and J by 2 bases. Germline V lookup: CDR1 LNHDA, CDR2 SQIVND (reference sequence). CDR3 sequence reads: CASSIEAGGPYEQYF. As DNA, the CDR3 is TGTGCCAGTAGTATTGAGGCGGGAGGGCCCTACGAGCAGTACTTC.

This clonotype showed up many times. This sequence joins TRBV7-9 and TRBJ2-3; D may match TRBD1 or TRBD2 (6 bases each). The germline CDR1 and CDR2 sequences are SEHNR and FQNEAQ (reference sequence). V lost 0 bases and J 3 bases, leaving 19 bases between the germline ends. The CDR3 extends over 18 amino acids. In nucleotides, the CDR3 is TGTGCCAGCAGCTTAGCGGGTTTCGGGGGCGAGTGGACAGATACGCAGTATTTT. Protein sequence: CASSLAGFGGEWTDTQYF.

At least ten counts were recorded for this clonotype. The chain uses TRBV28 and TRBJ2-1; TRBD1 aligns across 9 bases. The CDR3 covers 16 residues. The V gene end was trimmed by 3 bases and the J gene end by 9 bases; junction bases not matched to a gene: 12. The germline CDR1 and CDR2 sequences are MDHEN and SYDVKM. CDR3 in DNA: TGTGCCAGCAGTTTTAGGGACAGGGAGCTTCTCGGTGAGCAGTTCTTC. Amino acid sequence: CASSFRDRELLGEQFF.

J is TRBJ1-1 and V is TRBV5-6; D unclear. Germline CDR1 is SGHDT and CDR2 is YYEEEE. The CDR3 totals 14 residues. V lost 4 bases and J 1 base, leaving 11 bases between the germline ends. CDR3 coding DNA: TGTGCCAGCAGCACCGGCTACTCGAACACTGAAGCTTTCTTT. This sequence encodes CASSTGYSNTEAFF. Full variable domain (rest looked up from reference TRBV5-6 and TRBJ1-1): DAGVTQSPTHLIKTRGQQVTLRCSPKSGHDTVSWYQQALGQGPQFIFQYYEEEERQRGNFPDRFSGHQFPNYSSELNVNALLLGDSALYLCASSTGYSNTEAFFGQGTRLTVV.

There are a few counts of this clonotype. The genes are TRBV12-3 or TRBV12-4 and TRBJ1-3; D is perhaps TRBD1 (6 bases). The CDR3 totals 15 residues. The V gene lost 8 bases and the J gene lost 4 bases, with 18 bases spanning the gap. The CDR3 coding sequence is TGTGCCAGCCATTTGGGCGAGGGGGGAGGAAACACCATATATTTT. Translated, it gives CASHLGEGGGNTIYF.

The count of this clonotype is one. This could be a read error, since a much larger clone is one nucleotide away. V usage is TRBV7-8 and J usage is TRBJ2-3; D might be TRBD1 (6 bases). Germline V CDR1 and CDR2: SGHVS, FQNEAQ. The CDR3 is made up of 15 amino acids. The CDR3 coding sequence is TGTGCCAGCAGCCCCGGACAGTCTAGCACAGATACGCAGTGTTTT. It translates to CASSPGQSSTDTQCF.

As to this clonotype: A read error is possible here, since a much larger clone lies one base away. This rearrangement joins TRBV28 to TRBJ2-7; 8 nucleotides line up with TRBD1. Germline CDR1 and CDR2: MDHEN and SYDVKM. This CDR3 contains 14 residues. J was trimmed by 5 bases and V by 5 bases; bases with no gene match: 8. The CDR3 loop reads CASSVRAGGDEQYF. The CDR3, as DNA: TGTGCCAGCAGTGTCAGGGCAGGGGGCGACGAGCAGTACTTC.

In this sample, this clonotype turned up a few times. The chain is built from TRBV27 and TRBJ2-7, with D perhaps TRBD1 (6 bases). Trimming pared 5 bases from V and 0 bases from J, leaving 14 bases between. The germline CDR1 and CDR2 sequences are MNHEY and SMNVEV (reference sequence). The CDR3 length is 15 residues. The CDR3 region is CASSTLRDTSYEQYF. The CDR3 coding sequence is TGTGCCAGCAGTACTCTCCGGGACACCTCCTACGAGCAGTACTTC.

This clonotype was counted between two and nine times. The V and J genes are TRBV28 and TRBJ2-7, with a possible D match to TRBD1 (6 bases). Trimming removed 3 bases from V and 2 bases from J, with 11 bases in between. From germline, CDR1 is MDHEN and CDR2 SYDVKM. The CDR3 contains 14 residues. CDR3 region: CASSFKTGTYEQYF. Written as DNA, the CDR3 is TGTGCCAGCAGTTTCAAGACAGGCACCTACGAGCAGTACTTC.

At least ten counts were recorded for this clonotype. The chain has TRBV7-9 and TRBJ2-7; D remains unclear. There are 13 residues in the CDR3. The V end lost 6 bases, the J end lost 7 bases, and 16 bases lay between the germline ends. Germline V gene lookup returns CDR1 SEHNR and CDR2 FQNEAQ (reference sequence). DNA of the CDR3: TGTGCCAGCAGGGAGTCGGAGTCACGGGAGCAGTACTTC. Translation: CASRESESREQYF.

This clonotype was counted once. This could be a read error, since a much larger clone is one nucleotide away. CDR3 protein: CSARDLASTRMDTQCF. The CDR3, as DNA: TGCAGTGCTAGAGATTTGGCATCGACGAGAATGGATACGCAGTGTTTT. The chain has TRBV20-1 and TRBJ2-3; D remains unclear. Germline V CDR1 and CDR2: DFQATT, SNEGSKA (reference sequence). This CDR3 is 16 amino acids long.

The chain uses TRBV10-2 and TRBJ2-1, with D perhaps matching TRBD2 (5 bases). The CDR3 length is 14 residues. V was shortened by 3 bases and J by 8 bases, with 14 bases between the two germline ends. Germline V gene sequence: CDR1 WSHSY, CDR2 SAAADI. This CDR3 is CASSDRSEGHEQFF. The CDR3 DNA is TGCGCCAGCAGTGACAGGAGCGAGGGCCATGAGCAGTTCTTC.

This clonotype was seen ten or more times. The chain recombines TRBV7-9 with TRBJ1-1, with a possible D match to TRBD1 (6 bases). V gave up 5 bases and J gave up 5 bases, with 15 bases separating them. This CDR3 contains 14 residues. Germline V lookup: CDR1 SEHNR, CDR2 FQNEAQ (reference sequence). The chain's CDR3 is CASSPQGYDTEAFF. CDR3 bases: TGTGCCAGCAGCCCTCAGGGGTACGATACTGAAGCTTTCTTT.

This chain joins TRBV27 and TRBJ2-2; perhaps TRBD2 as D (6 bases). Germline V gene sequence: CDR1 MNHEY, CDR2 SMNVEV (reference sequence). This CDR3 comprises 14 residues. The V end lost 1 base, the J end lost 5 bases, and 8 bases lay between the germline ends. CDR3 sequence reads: CASSLWGVTGELFF. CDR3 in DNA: TGTGCCAGCAGTTTATGGGGGGTGACCGGGGAGCTGTTTTTT.

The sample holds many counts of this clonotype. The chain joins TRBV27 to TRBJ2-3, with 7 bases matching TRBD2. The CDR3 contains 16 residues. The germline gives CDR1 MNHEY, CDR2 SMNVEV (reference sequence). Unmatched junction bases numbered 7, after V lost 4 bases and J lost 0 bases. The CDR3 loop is CASSWGTTTSTDTQYF. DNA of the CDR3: TGTGCCAGCAGTTGGGGGACTACCACTAGCACAGATACGCAGTATTTT.

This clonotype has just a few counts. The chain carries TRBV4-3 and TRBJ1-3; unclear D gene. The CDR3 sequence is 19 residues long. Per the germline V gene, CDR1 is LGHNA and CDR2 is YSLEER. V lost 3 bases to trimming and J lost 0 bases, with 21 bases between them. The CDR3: CASSHRPPGTADSGNTIYF. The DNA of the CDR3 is TGCGCCAGCAGCCATCGCCCACCCGGCACGGCCGACTCTGGAAACACCATATATTTT.